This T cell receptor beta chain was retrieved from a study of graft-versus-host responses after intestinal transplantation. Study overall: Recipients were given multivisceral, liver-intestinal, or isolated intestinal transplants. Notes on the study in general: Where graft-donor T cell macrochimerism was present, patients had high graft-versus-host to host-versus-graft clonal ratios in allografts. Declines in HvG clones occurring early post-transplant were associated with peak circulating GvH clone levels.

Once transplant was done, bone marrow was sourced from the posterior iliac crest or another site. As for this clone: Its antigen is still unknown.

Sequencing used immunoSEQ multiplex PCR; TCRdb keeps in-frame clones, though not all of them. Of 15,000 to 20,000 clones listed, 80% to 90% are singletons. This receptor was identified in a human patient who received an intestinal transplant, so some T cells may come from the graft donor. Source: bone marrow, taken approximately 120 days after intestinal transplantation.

Written as DNA, the CDR3 is TGTGCCAGCAGCTTAGAGCCCCAGGGGACTGAAGCTTTCTTT. It specifies CASSLEPQGTEAFF. This sequence joins TRBV7-2 and TRBJ1-1; perhaps TRBD1 as D (6 bases). Germline CDR1 and CDR2: SGHTA and FQGNSA. Deletions cut 1 base from V and 5 bases from J, with 11 bases between. The CDR3 loop spans 14 amino acids.